What follows are 30 T cell receptor beta chains derived from one specimen sequenced in a study of blood T cell repertoires in COVID-19. TCRdb keeps only in-frame clones here, not all; method: immunoSEQ multiplex PCR. The sample lists some 460,000 clones, nearly 90% seen once, with about 2% in the top ten. The specimen sequenced was PBMCs or T cells enriched from blood (not recorded which). These receptors originate from a woman between 18 and 29 years old with acute COVID-19.

The rearrangement joins TRBV10-3 to TRBJ2-1; TRBD2 matches 10 bases. The CDR3 is made up of 15 amino acids. Trimming at V came to 7 bases and at J to 3 bases, leaving 6 bases not matched to a gene. Germline V CDR1 and CDR2: ENHRY, SYGVKD. The DNA of the CDR3 is TGTGCCATCAAGAGCGGGGGGGCTTTCTACAATGAGCAGTTCTTC. Its protein is CAIKSGGAFYNEQFF.

This clone was observed once. A read error may account for a junction end that differs from germline. The J gene is TRBJ1-3, the V gene TRBV7-7; no reliable D call. CDR3 length: 13 amino acids. CDR1 and CDR2 (germline): SSHAT, FNYEAQ (reference sequence). This CDR3 reads CASSLAVGNTIYF. The CDR3 bases are TGTGCTAGCAGCTTGGCGGTCGGAAACACCATATATTTT.

The chain joins TRBV19 to TRBJ1-1; D call uncertain. Germline-derived CDR1 and CDR2 are LNHDA and SQIVND (reference sequence). Trimming removed 6 bases from V and 5 bases from J, with 16 bases in between. CDR3 length equals 14 residues. CDR3 residues: CASRVAGRRTEAFF. In nucleotides, the CDR3 is TGTGCCAGTAGAGTAGCGGGTAGACGGACTGAAGCTTTCTTT.

The rearrangement joins TRBV28 to TRBJ1-1; D is uncertain. The CDR3 extends over 10 amino acids. Germline assignment: CDR1 MDHEN and CDR2 SYDVKM. Trimming left V 7 bases short and J 3 bases short, with 3 bases between. CDR3 loop: CASTDTEAFF. The CDR3 DNA is TGTGCCAGCACAGACACTGAAGCTTTCTTT.

The V gene is TRBV27, the J gene TRBJ2-5, with 13 bases aligning to TRBD2. The trim removed 7 bases at V and 5 bases at J, leaving 10 bases unmatched. The CDR3 is 16 residues long. CDR1 is MNHEY, CDR2 SMNVEV, per germline (reference sequence). The CDR3 region has the DNA TGTGCCAGCACAAGACTAGCGGGAGGAGGCGTGGAGACCCAGTACTTC. It encodes CASTRLAGGGVETQYF.

This clone was seen a handful of times. The chain is built from TRBV7-9 and TRBJ1-2, with D possibly being TRBD1 (6 bases). V lost 5 bases and J 1 base, leaving 20 bases between the germline ends. This CDR3 has 17 amino acids. Germline CDR1 and CDR2: SEHNR and FQNEAQ (reference sequence). As DNA, the CDR3 is TGTGCCAGCAGCCCCCTGAAGACAGGCGACCGTAACTATGGCTACACCTTC. Its protein product is CASSPLKTGDRNYGYTF.

The V and J genes are TRBV4-1 and TRBJ1-2; D not certain. V was pared by 7 bases and J by 4 bases, with 19 bases between. The CDR3 length is 15 residues. Germline CDR1 reads MGHRA; CDR2 reads YSYEKL. The CDR3 DNA reads TGCGCCAGCAAAGGCTCAGCCGGGGAAACCTATGGCTACACCTTC. It codes for CASKGSAGETYGYTF.

The chain employs TRBV11-1 and TRBJ2-7; 8 bases match TRBD1. The CDR3 has 14 residues. Per germline, CDR1 SGHAT and CDR2 FQDESV (reference sequence). The V and J ends lost 4 bases and 3 bases, in that order; junction bases with no gene match: 5. CDR3 loop: CASSYRQGYYEQYF. The CDR3 DNA reads as TGTGCCAGCAGCTACAGACAGGGGTACTACGAGCAGTACTTC.

This clone was seen a single time. The chain is built from TRBV6-2 or TRBV6-3 and TRBJ2-5; the D gene is possibly TRBD1 (6 bases). This CDR3 contains 15 residues. From germline, CDR1 is MNHEY and CDR2 SVGEGT. The V gene lost 0 bases and the J gene lost 6 bases, with 14 bases spanning the gap. The CDR3 reads CASSYSKDRRKTQYF. DNA for the CDR3: TGTGCCAGCAGTTACTCGAAGGACAGACGGAAGACCCAGTACTTC.

This clone was seen once. This chain links TRBV4-1 with TRBJ2-7; D call uncertain. Trimming cost V 0 bases and J 0 bases, with 9 bases left between them. There are 15 residues in the CDR3. Germline values: CDR1 MGHRA, CDR2 YSYEKL. The CDR3 sequence: CASSQDLVPSYEQYF. The CDR3 nucleotides read TGCGCCAGCAGCCAAGATCTAGTTCCCTCCTACGAGCAGTACTTC.

This clone occurred once. The chain combines TRBV19 with TRBJ2-7, with 8 bases that match TRBD2. The CDR3 is 13 residues long. Germline assignment: CDR1 LNHDA and CDR2 SQIVND (reference sequence). Trimming removed 4 bases from V and 6 bases from J; junction bases left unmatched: 5. DNA of the CDR3: TGTGCCAGTAGTAGTAGCGGGGAATTCGAGCAGTACTTC. This codes for CASSSSGEFEQYF.

The chain couples TRBV5-1 to TRBJ2-2; the match to TRBD1 covers 9 bases. Germline V gives CDR1 SGHRS, CDR2 YFSETQ. The CDR3 is 18 residues long. The V and J ends lost 1 base and 2 bases, in that order; junction bases with no gene match: 9. CDR3 DNA: TGCGCCAGCAGCTTGCGGGACAGGGAGCCTTCAAACACCGGGGAGCTGTTTTTT. Translation: CASSLRDREPSNTGELFF.

V usage is TRBV27 and J usage is TRBJ2-1; 9 bases map to TRBD2. The V and J ends lost 3 bases and 7 bases, in that order; junction bases with no gene match: 10. The CDR3 runs to 16 residues. Germline CDR1 and CDR2: MNHEY and SMNVEV (reference sequence). CDR3 DNA sequence: TGTGCCAGCAGTTTCTCTATAGCGGGAGCTATTAATGAGCAGTTCTTC. Translation gives CASSFSIAGAINEQFF.

This sequence joins TRBV5-8 and TRBJ2-7; 9 bases line up with TRBD1. The germline CDR1 and CDR2 sequences are SGHTS and YDEGEE. The CDR3 extends over 16 amino acids. V lost 0 bases, J lost 4 bases, and 8 bases stayed unmatched. CDR3 sequence (DNA): TGTGCCAGCAGCTTGGCCTTTGGGACAGGGTCATACGAGCAGTACTTC. Its translation is CASSLAFGTGSYEQYF.

The chain has TRBV3-1 (or the pseudogene TRBV3-2) and TRBJ2-5, with 8 bases fitting TRBD1. Losses at the gene ends were 3 bases for V and 3 bases for J; bases not matched to a gene: 3. CDR1 LGHDT and CDR2 YNNKEL come from the germline V gene (reference sequence). The CDR3 extends over 14 amino acids. Written as DNA, the CDR3 is TGTGCCAGCAGCCATGGACAGGGTGAAGAGACCCAGTACTTC. It codes for CASSHGQGEETQYF.

The chain combines TRBV10-1 with TRBJ1-4, with a tentative D call TRBD1 (5 bases). CDR1 is WNHNN, CDR2 SYGVQD, per germline (reference sequence). V lost 7 bases and J 5 bases, leaving 14 bases between the germline ends. The CDR3 contains 14 residues. CDR3 sequence: CASNLTGANEKLFF. CDR3 sequence (DNA): TGCGCCAGCAATTTAACAGGAGCGAATGAAAAACTGTTTTTT.

The rearrangement links TRBV7-8 to TRBJ2-3, with a tentative D call TRBD1 (7 bases). The CDR3 consists of 15 residues. The germline V gene has CDR1 SGHVS and CDR2 FQNEAQ. V lost 0 bases and J lost 6, with 13 bases in between. In nucleotides, the CDR3 is TGTGCCAGCAGCTTAGCGGAGGGGGCTGGGGATACGCAGTATTTT. This sequence encodes CASSLAEGAGDTQYF.

The J gene is TRBJ2-7, the V gene TRBV19; TRBD1 aligns across 9 bases. The CDR3 loop spans 14 amino acids. Losses at the gene ends were 6 bases for V and 2 bases for J; bases not matched to a gene: 5. The germline V gene has CDR1 LNHDA and CDR2 SQIVND (reference sequence). Here the CDR3 reads CASRTGTGTYEQYF. As DNA, the CDR3 is TGTGCCAGTAGGACCGGGACAGGGACCTACGAGCAGTACTTC.

The genes are TRBV5-1 and TRBJ1-1, with 7 bases aligning to TRBD1. Germline lookup yields CDR1 SGHRS and CDR2 YFSETQ. This CDR3 has 15 residues. Losses at the gene ends were 2 bases for V and 1 base for J; bases not matched to a gene: 5. The CDR3 DNA sequence: TGCGCCAGCAGCTTAACCCGGACAGGGAACACTGAAGCTTTCTTT. It translates to CASSLTRTGNTEAFF.

The V gene is TRBV18, the J gene TRBJ2-3; D remains unclear. V was shortened by 2 bases and J by 4 bases, with 4 bases between the two germline ends. Germline CDR1 reads KGHSH; CDR2 reads LQKENI. The CDR3 is 12 residues long. The CDR3 DNA reads as TGTGCCAGCTCACCAGGGCCAGATACGCAGTATTTT. Its protein is CASSPGPDTQYF. Full variable domain (remainder filled in from reference TRBV18 and TRBJ2-3): NAGVMQNPRHLVRRRGQEARLRCSPMKGHSHVYWYRQLPEEGLKFMVYLQKENIIDESGMPKERFSAEFPKEGPSILRIQQVVRGDSAAYFCASSPGPDTQYFGPGTRLTVL.

The chain combines TRBV5-4 with TRBJ1-1; 8 nucleotides agree with TRBD1. CDR1 is SGHNT, CDR2 YYREEE, per germline (reference sequence). CDR3 length: 15 residues. V trimming: 0 bases; J trimming: 6 bases; junction bases outside the gene matches: 7. The CDR3 sequence: CASSLDGQGRAEAFF. CDR3 sequence (DNA): TGTGCCAGCAGCTTGGACGGACAGGGAAGGGCTGAAGCTTTCTTT.

This clone appeared once. This rearrangement joins TRBV10-1 to TRBJ2-1; 14 bases are a match to TRBD2. CDR3 length: 14 residues. Trimming cost V 6 bases and J 9 bases; bases outside gene matches: 4. Germline lookup yields CDR1 WNHNN and CDR2 SYGVQD (reference sequence). Here the CDR3 reads CASSPGLAGVEQFF. The CDR3 nucleotides are TGCGCCAGCAGCCCGGGACTAGCGGGGGTTGAGCAGTTCTTC.

The chain is built from TRBV7-9 and TRBJ1-4, with D hard to call. V was shortened by 5 bases and J by 7 bases, with 23 bases between the two germline ends. In germline, CDR1 is SEHNR, CDR2 FQNEAQ (reference sequence). The CDR3 is 17 amino acids. CDR3 coding DNA: TGTGCCAGCAGCCCCCCCCTCGGAGCGGAGGGCCGTGAAAAACTGTTTTTT. Protein: CASSPPLGAEGREKLFF.

This clone turned up a few times. The genes are TRBV2 and TRBJ1-5; D may be TRBD1 (6 bases). The CDR3 contains 14 residues. Trimming took off 4 bases at V and 6 bases at J, with 13 bases between the two ends. The V gene's germline CDR1 is SNHLY and CDR2 FYNNEI. The CDR3 protein is CASSVAGAVQPQHF. CDR3 coding DNA: TGTGCCAGCAGTGTGGCAGGGGCCGTTCAGCCCCAGCATTTT.

V is TRBV29-1 and J is TRBJ1-1, with 7 nucleotides matching TRBD1. V lost 7 bases and J lost 1; bases outside the gene matches: 6. Germline loops: CDR1 SQVTM, CDR2 ANQGSEA. The CDR3 totals 13 residues. As DNA, the CDR3 is TGCAGCGCCGAGGGGGACAGGAACACTGAAGCTTTCTTT. This encodes CSAEGDRNTEAFF.

The chain uses TRBV19 and TRBJ1-2; the D gene is possibly TRBD1 (5 bases). CDR1 LNHDA and CDR2 SQIVND come from the germline V gene (reference sequence). The CDR3 consists of 13 residues. The ends were cut back, 2 bases at V and 2 bases at J, with 6 bases in the middle. The CDR3 spells CASSIPGNYGYTF. The CDR3 nucleotides are TGTGCCAGTAGTATACCAGGGAACTATGGCTACACCTTC.

This chain uses TRBV12-5 with TRBJ2-1; TRBD1 matches at 11 bases. After removal of 9 bases from V and 5 bases from J, the junction contained 12 bases not matched to a gene. This CDR3 contains 16 residues. Germline V gives CDR1 LGHNT, CDR2 FRNRAP. The DNA for the CDR3 is TGTGCTAGCAACCGGGACAGGGGGATCATAGACAATGAGCAGTTCTTC. This translates into CASNRDRGIIDNEQFF.

V gene TRBV27 combines with J gene TRBJ2-7; TRBD2 matches at 9 bases. The CDR3 totals 18 residues. Germline-derived CDR1 and CDR2 are MNHEY and SMNVEV (reference sequence). V shed 0 bases and J 4 bases; nucleotides not matched to a gene: 13. The CDR3 is CASSLSGHWSREGYEQYF. The CDR3 region has the DNA TGTGCCAGCAGTTTATCGGGTCACTGGTCGCGGGAGGGGTACGAGCAGTACTTC.

The V call is TRBV7-9, the J call TRBJ1-1, with D possibly matching TRBD1 (6 bases). CDR1 is SEHNR and CDR2 is FQNEAQ in the germline V gene (reference sequence). Trimming shortened V by 4 bases and J by 1 base, and 10 bases separated the two germline ends. There are 14 residues in the CDR3. CDR3 protein: CASSSRTENTEAFF. DNA of the CDR3: TGTGCCAGCAGCTCGAGGACAGAGAACACTGAAGCTTTCTTT.

The CDR3 protein is CASSTGRSYNEQFF. Written as DNA, the CDR3 is TGTGCCAGCAGTACAGGACGCTCCTACAATGAGCAGTTCTTC. This chain links TRBV27 with TRBJ2-1; possibly TRBD1 for D (5 bases). The V gene's germline CDR1 is MNHEY and CDR2 SMNVEV (reference sequence). V was trimmed by 5 bases and J by 0 bases, leaving 8 bases between them. The CDR3 is 14 amino acids.